These 25 T cell receptor beta chains share one sample of origin, sequenced in a study of cytotoxic CD8 clonotypes in ibrutinib-treated CLL. This table comes from immunoSEQ multiplex PCR, and its TCRdb copy is limited to in-frame clones, with some not included. There are roughly 17,000 clones in the sample; roughly 60% occur only once, and roughly 25% lies in the top ten. The sample consisted of PBMCs, taken after 12 months of ibrutinib treatment. These receptors all stem from a human donor with chronic lymphocytic leukemia.

This chain's CDR3 is CASSVAGLAGTGAYNEQFF. The CDR3 DNA reads as TGTGCCAGCAGCGTCGCGGGACTAGCGGGAACAGGGGCATACAATGAGCAGTTCTTC. This sequence joins TRBV7-3 and TRBJ2-1; 13 bases line up with TRBD2. The V gene's germline CDR1 is SGHTA and CDR2 FQGTGA. The CDR3 is 19 residues long. The J segment lost 4 bases and the V segment lost 5 bases, leaving 14 bases of the junction unmatched.

This rearrangement joins TRBV7-6 to TRBJ1-3; tentatively, D is TRBD1 (5 bases). This CDR3 comprises 14 residues. Trimming cost V 7 bases and J 3 bases, with 13 bases left between them. From germline, CDR1 is SGHVS and CDR2 FNYEAQ. The CDR3 loop reads CASTRQNRGNTIYF. As DNA, the CDR3 is TGTGCCAGCACAAGACAGAATCGTGGAAACACCATATATTTT.

The rearrangement links TRBV11-2 to TRBJ2-5; TRBD2 might be the D (6 bases). CDR1 is SGHAT, CDR2 FQNNGV, per germline. Trimming shortened V by 5 bases and J by 3 bases, and 13 bases separated the two germline ends. The CDR3 extends over 14 amino acids. The CDR3 is CASSQGTFKETQYF. The CDR3, as DNA: TGTGCCAGCAGCCAAGGGACTTTCAAAGAGACCCAGTACTTC.

This clone occurred a few times. The chain couples TRBV28 to TRBJ1-1; a weak D match, TRBD1 (6 bases). Germline assignment: CDR1 MDHEN and CDR2 SYDVKM. V lost 6 bases to trimming and J lost 6 bases, with 26 bases between them. The CDR3 length is 17 residues. The CDR3 here is CASSRTLRWDIFPEAFF. CDR3 sequence (DNA): TGTGCCAGCAGCCGAACCTTACGATGGGACATTTTTCCTGAAGCTTTCTTT.

This chain uses TRBV9 with TRBJ1-1; the D gene is possibly TRBD1 (5 bases). Germline loops: CDR1 SGDLS, CDR2 YYNGEE. The CDR3 has 15 residues. V lost 4 bases, J lost 0 bases, and 13 bases lay in between. DNA for the CDR3: TGTGCCAGCAGCCCAGGGTGGGGGTTGAACACTGAAGCTTTCTTT. Translating gives CASSPGWGLNTEAFF.

This clone was observed a few times. The genes are TRBV27 and TRBJ2-1; 13 bases match TRBD2. The ends lost 2 bases at V and 9 bases at J; junction bases unmatched: 4. Germline CDR1 MNHEY, CDR2 SMNVEV (reference sequence). This CDR3 is built from 15 residues. CDR3 amino acids: CASSLELAGGGEQFF. Here the CDR3 DNA reads TGTGCCAGCAGTTTAGAACTAGCGGGAGGGGGTGAGCAGTTCTTC.

V and J are TRBV28 and TRBJ2-7, with D tentatively TRBD2 (6 bases). The germline gives CDR1 MDHEN, CDR2 SYDVKM. The V end was cut by 6 bases, the J end by 2 bases, with 23 bases between. This CDR3 is 17 amino acids long. The CDR3 region is CASSSSQWAGTTYEQYF. The CDR3 region has the DNA TGTGCCAGCAGCTCAAGTCAGTGGGCGGGAACCACCTACGAGCAGTACTTC.

The chain uses TRBV28 and TRBJ2-5; the match to TRBD2 covers 12 bases. Germline V gene sequence: CDR1 MDHEN, CDR2 SYDVKM. The CDR3 runs to 15 residues. The V gene end was trimmed by 5 bases and the J gene end by 5 bases; junction bases not matched to a gene: 6. The CDR3 nucleotides read TGTGCCAGCAGTGCTAGCGGGAGGGCCGTGGAGACCCAGTACTTC. Translation gives CASSASGRAVETQYF.

Details on this clone: At one boundary the junction diverges from the germline segment, which might be a read error. Other nucleotide sequences from this sample produce the same CDR3. J is TRBJ2-7 and V is TRBV4-1; 7 nucleotides match TRBD1. Germline CDR1 and CDR2: MGHRA and YSYEKL. The CDR3 covers 16 residues. CDR3 coding DNA: TGCGCCAGCAGCTCACCGACAGGGCTTGGGACCTACGAGCAATACTTC. This codes for CASSSPTGLGTYEQYF.

The chain uses TRBV28 and TRBJ1-5; D might be TRBD1 (6 bases). V was trimmed by 3 bases and J by 7 bases, leaving 19 bases between them. CDR1 and CDR2 (germline): MDHEN, SYDVKM. The CDR3 has 16 residues. The DNA of the CDR3 is TGTGCCAGCAGTTTGAGGGGTTTTGGGGGCAGCCAGCCCCAGCATTTT. Protein: CASSLRGFGGSQPQHF.

The V call is TRBV29-1, the J call TRBJ2-3; maybe TRBD2 (6 bases). V lost 3 bases and J lost 4, with 8 bases in between. CDR1 SQVTM and CDR2 ANQGSEA come from the germline V gene. The CDR3 sequence is 12 residues long. CDR3 sequence: CSVERDSDTQYF. CDR3 in DNA: TGCAGCGTTGAGCGGGATTCAGATACGCAGTATTTT.

This chain uses TRBV5-4 with TRBJ2-1; D gene uncertain. This CDR3 contains 12 residues. V dropped 4 bases and J dropped 8 bases, with 10 bases sitting between them. Germline CDR1 and CDR2: SGHNT and YYREEE (reference sequence). CDR3 coding DNA: TGTGCCAGCAGCGTTAGGTGGGATGAGCAGTTCTTC. Residues: CASSVRWDEQFF. The entire variable domain, with the rest obtained from reference TRBV5-4 and TRBJ2-1, is as follows: ETGVTQSPTHLIKTRGQQVTLRCSSQSGHNTVSWYQQALGQGPQFIFQYYREEENGRGNFPPRFSGLQFPNYSSELNVNALELDDSALYLCASSVRWDEQFFGPGTRLTVL.

The chain links TRBV21-1 to TRBJ1-5; TRBD1, as called in the table, went unchecked against the DNA. TRBV21-1 is a listed pseudogene. The CDR3 consists of 15 residues. CDR3 sequence reads: CASSKVHPSNQPQHF. The CDR3 DNA follows: TGTGCCAGCAGCAAGGTACACCCTAGCAATCAGCCCCAGCATTTT.

The rearrangement joins TRBV28 to TRBJ2-5, with D possibly TRBD1 on 6 matching bases. CDR1 MDHEN and CDR2 SYDVKM come from the germline V gene. V was shortened by 6 bases and J by 5 bases, with 13 bases between the two germline ends. The CDR3 is 13 amino acids. The CDR3 DNA sequence: TGTGCCAGCAGGACTCAGGGGTTGGAGACCCAGTACTTC. Protein product: CASRTQGLETQYF.

V usage is TRBV5-1 and J usage is TRBJ2-6, with a weak D call TRBD2 (5 bases). The CDR3 sequence is 16 residues long. Germline V CDR1 and CDR2: SGHRS, YFSETQ. The V gene lost 2 bases and the J gene lost 2 bases, with 11 bases spanning the gap. The CDR3 bases are TGCGCCAGCAGCTTCGGGAACGGGGCTGGGGCCAACGTCCTGACTTTC. Protein product: CASSFGNGAGANVLTF.

The rearrangement joins TRBV18 to TRBJ2-7, with 9 bases lining up with TRBD1. Trimming cost V 5 bases and J 4 bases; bases outside gene matches: 9. Germline values: CDR1 KGHSH, CDR2 LQKENI. The CDR3 is made up of 15 amino acids. CDR3 sequence: CASSSSDRGGYEQYF. CDR3 DNA: TGTGCCAGCTCATCATCGGACAGGGGCGGGTACGAGCAGTACTTC.

A single count supports this clone. The CDR3 spells CASARMTEETQYF. The CDR3 DNA follows: TGTGCCAGCGCTCGGATGACGGAAGAGACCCAGTACTTC. The gene calls are TRBV11-2 and TRBJ2-5; D uncertain. Germline loops: CDR1 SGHAT, CDR2 FQNNGV. The CDR3 is made up of 13 amino acids. V gave up 8 bases and J gave up 3 bases, with 13 bases separating them.

A single count supports this clone. The rearrangement joins TRBV7-3 to TRBJ2-7; 9 positions match TRBD1. The CDR3 extends over 15 amino acids. V lost 5 bases and J lost 2; bases outside the gene matches: 7. The V gene's germline CDR1 is SGHTA and CDR2 FQGTGA. The CDR3 nucleotides read TGTGCCAGCAGCGAACGGGGACAGGGCCCCTACGAGCAGTACTTC. Amino acids: CASSERGQGPYEQYF.

This clone was counted a few times. The rearrangement joins TRBV5-5 to TRBJ2-1, with D perhaps TRBD1 (6 bases). The V gene lost 6 bases and the J gene lost 0 bases, with 13 bases spanning the gap. Germline CDR1 reads SGHKS; CDR2 reads YYEKEE (reference sequence). The CDR3 runs to 15 residues. In DNA form, the CDR3 reads TGTGCCAGCAACCGCCAGGGGAGCTCCTACAATGAGCAGTTCTTC. Amino acid sequence: CASNRQGSSYNEQFF. The entire variable domain, with the rest obtained from reference TRBV5-5 and TRBJ2-1, is as follows: DAGVTQSPTHLIKTRGQQVTLRCSPISGHKSVSWYQQVLGQGPQFIFQYYEKEERGRGNFPDRFSARQFPNYSSELNVNALLLGDSALYLCASNRQGSSYNEQFFGPGTRLTVL.

V gene TRBV19 combines with J gene TRBJ2-5; D unresolved. V dropped 4 bases and J dropped 0 bases, with 6 bases sitting between them. The CDR3 runs to 13 residues. The V gene's germline CDR1 is LNHDA and CDR2 SQIVND (reference sequence). The CDR3 DNA sequence: TGTGCCAGTAGTAGAGCGTACCAAGAGACCCAGTACTTC. Its protein product is CASSRAYQETQYF.

The V and J genes are TRBV5-4 and TRBJ1-4, with D perhaps TRBD1 (6 bases). CDR1 is SGHNT, CDR2 YYREEE, per germline (reference sequence). CDR3 length: 16 residues. The V gene lost 4 bases and the J gene lost 0 bases, with 13 bases spanning the gap. The CDR3 DNA is TGTGCCAGCAGCATCGGACAGCCCTCAACTAATGAAAAACTGTTTTTT. This sequence encodes CASSIGQPSTNEKLFF.

This clone was seen just once. The chain combines TRBV25-1 with TRBJ2-7; 8 nucleotides align to TRBD1. The CDR3 contains 16 residues. Germline CDR1 reads MGHDK; CDR2 reads SYGVNS. J gave up 4 bases and V 4 bases, and 12 bases lay outside the gene matches. The CDR3 sequence is CASSGIFGQGSYEQYF. DNA of the CDR3: TGTGCCAGCAGTGGAATCTTCGGACAGGGTTCGTACGAGCAGTACTTC.

This clone was picked up a small number of times. The CDR3 nucleotides read TGCGCCAGCAGCTTGGGGATGAACACTGAAGCTTTCTTT. Protein product: CASSLGMNTEAFF. The chain is built from TRBV5-1 and TRBJ1-1; D unresolved. The CDR3 totals 13 residues. CDR1 is SGHRS, CDR2 YFSETQ, per germline. V lost 0 bases and J 0 bases, leaving 3 bases between the germline ends.

The chain links TRBV9 to TRBJ2-7, with 10 bases fitting TRBD1. V lost 5 bases, J lost 3 bases, and 5 bases stayed unmatched. Germline-derived CDR1 and CDR2 are SGDLS and YYNGEE. This CDR3 has 14 residues. The CDR3 DNA is TGTGCCAGCAGTCGACAGGGGGCAGGCTACGAGCAGTACTTC. Its protein is CASSRQGAGYEQYF.

The chain carries TRBV10-3 and TRBJ2-7; TRBD2 matches 8 bases. The CDR3 loop spans 12 amino acids. V lost 9 bases and J lost 3; bases outside the gene matches: 4. From germline, CDR1 is ENHRY and CDR2 SYGVKD. The CDR3 is CAMGLDVYEQYF. The CDR3 bases are TGTGCCATGGGACTAGATGTCTACGAGCAGTACTTC.